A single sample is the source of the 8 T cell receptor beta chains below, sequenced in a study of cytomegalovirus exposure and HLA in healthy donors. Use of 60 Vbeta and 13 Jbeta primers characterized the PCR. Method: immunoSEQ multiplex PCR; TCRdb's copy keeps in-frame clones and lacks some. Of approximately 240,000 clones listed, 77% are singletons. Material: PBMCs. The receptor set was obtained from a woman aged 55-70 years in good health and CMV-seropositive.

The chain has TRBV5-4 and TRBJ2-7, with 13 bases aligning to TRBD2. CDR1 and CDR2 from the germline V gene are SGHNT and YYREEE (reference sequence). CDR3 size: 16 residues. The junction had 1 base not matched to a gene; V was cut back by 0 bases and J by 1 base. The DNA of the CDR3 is TGTGCCAGCAGCTTGGGGGGACTAGCGGGGTCCTACGAGCAGTACTTC. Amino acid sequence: CASSLGGLAGSYEQYF.

CDR3 DNA sequence: TGCGCCAGCAGCTTGGAGGGGCCTGGTAATGAAAAACTGTTTTTT. It is translated as CASSLEGPGNEKLFF. The chain carries TRBV5-1 and TRBJ1-4, with a tentative D call TRBD1 (5 bases). The CDR3 has 15 residues. V shed 0 bases and J shed 4 bases, with 10 bases lying between them. In germline, CDR1 is SGHRS, CDR2 YFSETQ.

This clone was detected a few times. CDR3: CAGRSPGRNGYTF. The CDR3 DNA follows: TGTGCCGGCCGAAGTCCTGGTCGAAATGGCTACACCTTC. The chain recombines TRBV7-2 with TRBJ1-2; D uncertain. This CDR3 has 13 residues. Germline loops: CDR1 SGHTA, CDR2 FQGNSA. Trimming stripped 11 bases from V and 6 bases from J, with 19 bases between.

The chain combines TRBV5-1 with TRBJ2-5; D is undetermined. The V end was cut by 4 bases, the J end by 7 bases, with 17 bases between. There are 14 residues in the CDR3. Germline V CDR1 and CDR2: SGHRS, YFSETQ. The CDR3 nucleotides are TGCGCCAGCAGCCCTTTGACCAGCGAAGGGACCCAGTACTTC. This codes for CASSPLTSEGTQYF.

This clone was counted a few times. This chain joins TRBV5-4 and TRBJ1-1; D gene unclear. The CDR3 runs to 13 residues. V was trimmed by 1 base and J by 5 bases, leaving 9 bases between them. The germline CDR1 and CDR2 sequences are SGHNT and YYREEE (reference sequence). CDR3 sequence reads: CASSLPPGTEAFF. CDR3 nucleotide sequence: TGTGCCAGCAGCTTGCCTCCGGGTACTGAAGCTTTCTTT.

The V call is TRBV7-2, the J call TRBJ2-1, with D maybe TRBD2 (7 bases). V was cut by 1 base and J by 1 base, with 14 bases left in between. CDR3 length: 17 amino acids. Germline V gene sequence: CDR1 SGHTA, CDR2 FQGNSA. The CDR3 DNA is TGTGCCAGCAGCTTAGGGGGGCTAGCGGCTTCCTACAATGAGCAGTTCTTC. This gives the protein CASSLGGLAASYNEQFF.

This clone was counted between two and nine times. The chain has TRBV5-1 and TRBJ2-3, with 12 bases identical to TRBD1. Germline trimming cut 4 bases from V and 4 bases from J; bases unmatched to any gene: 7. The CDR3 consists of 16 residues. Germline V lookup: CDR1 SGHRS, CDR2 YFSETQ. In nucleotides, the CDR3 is TGCGCCAGCAGCCTCGGGACAGGGGGCTGGGCAGATACGCAGTATTTT. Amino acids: CASSLGTGGWADTQYF. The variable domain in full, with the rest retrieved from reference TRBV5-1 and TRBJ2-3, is KAGVTQTPRYLIKTRGQQVTLSCSPISGHRSVSWYQQTPGQGLQFLFEYFSETQRNKGNFPGRFSGRQFSNSRSEMNVSTLELGDSALYLCASSLGTGGWADTQYFGPGTRLTVL.

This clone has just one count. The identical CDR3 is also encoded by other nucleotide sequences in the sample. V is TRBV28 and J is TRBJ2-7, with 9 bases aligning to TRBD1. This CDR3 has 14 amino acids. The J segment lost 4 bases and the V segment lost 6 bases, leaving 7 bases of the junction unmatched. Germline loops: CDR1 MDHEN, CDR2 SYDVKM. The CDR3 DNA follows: TGTGCCAGCAGCTTTATCGGGACAGGGTACGAGCAGTACTTC. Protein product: CASSFIGTGYEQYF.